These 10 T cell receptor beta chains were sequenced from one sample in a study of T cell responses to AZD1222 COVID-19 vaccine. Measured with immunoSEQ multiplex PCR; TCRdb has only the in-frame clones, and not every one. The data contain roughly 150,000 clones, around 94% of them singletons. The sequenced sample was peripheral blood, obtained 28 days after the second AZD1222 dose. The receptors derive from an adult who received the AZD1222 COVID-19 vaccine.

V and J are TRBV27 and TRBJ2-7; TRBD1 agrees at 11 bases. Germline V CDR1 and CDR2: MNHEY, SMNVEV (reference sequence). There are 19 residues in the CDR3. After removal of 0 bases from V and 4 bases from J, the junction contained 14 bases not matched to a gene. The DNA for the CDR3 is TGTGCCAGCAGTTTATCGATCAGGACAGGGGGCAGGTTAGGTTACGAGCAGTACTTC. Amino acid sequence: CASSLSIRTGGRLGYEQYF.

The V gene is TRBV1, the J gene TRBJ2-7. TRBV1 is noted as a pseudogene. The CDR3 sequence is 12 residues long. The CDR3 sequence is CTSSQVIDEQYV. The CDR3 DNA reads TGCACCAGCAGCCAAGTGATCGACGAGCAGTACGTC.

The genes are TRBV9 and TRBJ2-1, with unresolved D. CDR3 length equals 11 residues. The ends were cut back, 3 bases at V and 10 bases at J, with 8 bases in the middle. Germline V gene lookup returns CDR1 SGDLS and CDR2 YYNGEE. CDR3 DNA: TGTGCCAGCAGCGCGCCCGGGGAGCAGTTCTTC. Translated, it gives CASSAPGEQFF.

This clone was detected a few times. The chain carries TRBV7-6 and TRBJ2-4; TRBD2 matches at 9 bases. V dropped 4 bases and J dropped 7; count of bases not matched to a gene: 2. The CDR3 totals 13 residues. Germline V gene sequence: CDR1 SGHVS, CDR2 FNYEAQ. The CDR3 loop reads CASSSGLANIQYF. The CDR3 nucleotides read TGTGCCAGCAGCTCCGGACTAGCGAACATTCAGTACTTC.

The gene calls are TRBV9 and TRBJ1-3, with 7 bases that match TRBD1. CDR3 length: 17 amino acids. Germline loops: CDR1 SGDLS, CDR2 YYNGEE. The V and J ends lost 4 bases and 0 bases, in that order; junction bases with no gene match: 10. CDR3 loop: CASSLNRGSPSGNTIYF. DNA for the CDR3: TGTGCCAGCAGCTTAAACAGGGGCTCCCCCTCTGGAAACACCATATATTTT.

The CDR3 DNA is TGTGCCAGCAGCCCGGGGACAGGGGTTGGAAACACCATATATTTT. This encodes CASSPGTGVGNTIYF. The chain recombines TRBV7-9 with TRBJ1-3; 10 bases agree with TRBD1. This CDR3 region has 15 residues. With V trimmed by 5 bases and J by 3 bases, 4 bases remained unmatched. Germline V gene lookup returns CDR1 SEHNR and CDR2 FQNEAQ (reference sequence). Filled out from reference TRBV7-9 and TRBJ1-3, the complete variable domain reads DTGVSQNPRHKITKRGQNVTFRCDPISEHNRLYWYRQTLGQGPEFLTYFQNEAQLEKSRLLSDRFSAERPKGSFSTLEIQRTEQGDSAMYLCASSPGTGVGNTIYFGEGSWLTVV.

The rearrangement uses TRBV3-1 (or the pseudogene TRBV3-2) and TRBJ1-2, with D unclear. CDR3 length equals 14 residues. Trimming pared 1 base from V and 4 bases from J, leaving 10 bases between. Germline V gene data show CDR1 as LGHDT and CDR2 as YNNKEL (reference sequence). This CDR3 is CASSQVRGTYGYTF. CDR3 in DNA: TGTGCCAGCAGCCAAGTGCGGGGTACCTATGGCTACACCTTC.

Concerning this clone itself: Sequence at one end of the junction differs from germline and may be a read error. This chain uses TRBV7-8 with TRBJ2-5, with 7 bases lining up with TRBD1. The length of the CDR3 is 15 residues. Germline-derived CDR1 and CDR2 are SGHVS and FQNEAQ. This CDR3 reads CASSLPGTDQGTQYF. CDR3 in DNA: TGTGCCAGCAGCTTACCCGGGACAGACCAAGGGACCCAGTACTTC.

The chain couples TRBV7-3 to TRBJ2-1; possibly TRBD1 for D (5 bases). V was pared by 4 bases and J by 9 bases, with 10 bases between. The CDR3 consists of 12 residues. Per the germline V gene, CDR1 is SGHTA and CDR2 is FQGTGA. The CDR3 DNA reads TGTGCCAGCAGCTCCCAGGGAATTGAGCAGTTCTTC. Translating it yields CASSSQGIEQFF.

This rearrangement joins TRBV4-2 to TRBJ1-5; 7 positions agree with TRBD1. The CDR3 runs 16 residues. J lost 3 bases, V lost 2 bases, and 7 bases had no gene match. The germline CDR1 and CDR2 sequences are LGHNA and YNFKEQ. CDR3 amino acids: CASSQFIDRVNQPQHF. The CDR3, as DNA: TGTGCCAGCAGCCAATTTATCGACAGGGTCAATCAGCCCCAGCATTTT.